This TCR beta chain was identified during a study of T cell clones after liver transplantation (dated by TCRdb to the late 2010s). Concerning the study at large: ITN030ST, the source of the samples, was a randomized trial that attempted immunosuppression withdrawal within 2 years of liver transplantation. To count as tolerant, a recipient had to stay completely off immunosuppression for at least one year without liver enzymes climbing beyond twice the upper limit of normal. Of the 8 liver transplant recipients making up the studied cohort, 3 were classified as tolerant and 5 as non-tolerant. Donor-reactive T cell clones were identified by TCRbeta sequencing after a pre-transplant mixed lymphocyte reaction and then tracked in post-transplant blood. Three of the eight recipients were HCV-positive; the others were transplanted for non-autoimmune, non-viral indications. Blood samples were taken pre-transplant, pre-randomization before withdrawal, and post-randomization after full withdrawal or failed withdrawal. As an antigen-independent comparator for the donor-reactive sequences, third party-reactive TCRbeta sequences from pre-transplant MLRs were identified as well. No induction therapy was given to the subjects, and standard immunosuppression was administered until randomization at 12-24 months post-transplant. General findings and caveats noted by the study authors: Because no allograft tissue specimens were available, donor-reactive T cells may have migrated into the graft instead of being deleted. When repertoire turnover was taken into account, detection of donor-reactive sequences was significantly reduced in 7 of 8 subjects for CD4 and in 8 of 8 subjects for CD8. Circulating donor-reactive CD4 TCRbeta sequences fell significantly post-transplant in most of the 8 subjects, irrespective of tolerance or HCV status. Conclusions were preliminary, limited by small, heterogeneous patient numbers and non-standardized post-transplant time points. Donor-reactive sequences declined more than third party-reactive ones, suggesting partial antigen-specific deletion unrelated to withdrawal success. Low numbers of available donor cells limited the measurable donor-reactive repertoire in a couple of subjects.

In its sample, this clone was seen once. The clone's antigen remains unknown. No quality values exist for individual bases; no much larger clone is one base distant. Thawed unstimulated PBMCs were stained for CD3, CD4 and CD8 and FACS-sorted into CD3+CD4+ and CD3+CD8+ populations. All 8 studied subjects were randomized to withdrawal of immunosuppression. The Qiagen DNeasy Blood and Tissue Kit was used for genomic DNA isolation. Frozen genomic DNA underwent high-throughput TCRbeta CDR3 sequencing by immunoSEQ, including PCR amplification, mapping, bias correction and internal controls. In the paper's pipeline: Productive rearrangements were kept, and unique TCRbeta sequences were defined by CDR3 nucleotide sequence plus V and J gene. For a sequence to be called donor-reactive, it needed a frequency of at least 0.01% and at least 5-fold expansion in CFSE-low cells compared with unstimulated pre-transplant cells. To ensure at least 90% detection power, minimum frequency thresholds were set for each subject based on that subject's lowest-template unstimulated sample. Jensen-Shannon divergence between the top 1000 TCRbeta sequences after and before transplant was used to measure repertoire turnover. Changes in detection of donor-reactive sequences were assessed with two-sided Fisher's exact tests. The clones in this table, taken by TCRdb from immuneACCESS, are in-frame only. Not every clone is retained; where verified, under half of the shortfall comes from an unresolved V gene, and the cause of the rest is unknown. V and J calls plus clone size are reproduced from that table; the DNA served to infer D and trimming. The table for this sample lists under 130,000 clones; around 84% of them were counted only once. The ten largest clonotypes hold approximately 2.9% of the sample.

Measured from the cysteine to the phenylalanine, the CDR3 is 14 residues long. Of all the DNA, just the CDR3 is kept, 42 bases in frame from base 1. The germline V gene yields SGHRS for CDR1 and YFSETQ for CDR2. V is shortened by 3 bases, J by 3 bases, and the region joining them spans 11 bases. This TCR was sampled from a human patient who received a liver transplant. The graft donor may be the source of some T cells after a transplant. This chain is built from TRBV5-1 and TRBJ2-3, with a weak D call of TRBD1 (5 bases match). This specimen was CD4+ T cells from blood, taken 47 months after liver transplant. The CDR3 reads CASSYSTGTDTQYF. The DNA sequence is TGCGCCAGCAGCTATTCTACAGGAACAGATACGCAGTATTTT.